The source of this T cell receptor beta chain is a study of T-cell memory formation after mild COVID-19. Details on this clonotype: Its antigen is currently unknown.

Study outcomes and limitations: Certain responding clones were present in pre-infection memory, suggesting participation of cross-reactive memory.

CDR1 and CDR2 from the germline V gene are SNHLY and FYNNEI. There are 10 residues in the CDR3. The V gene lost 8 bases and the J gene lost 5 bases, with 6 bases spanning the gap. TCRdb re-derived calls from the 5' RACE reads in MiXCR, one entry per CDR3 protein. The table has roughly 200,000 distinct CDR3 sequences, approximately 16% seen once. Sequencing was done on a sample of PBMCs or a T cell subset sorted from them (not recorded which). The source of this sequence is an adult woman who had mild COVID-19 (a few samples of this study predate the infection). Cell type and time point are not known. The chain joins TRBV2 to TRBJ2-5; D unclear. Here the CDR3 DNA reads TGTGCCAGCGGGAAGGAGACCCAGTACTTC. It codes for CASGKETQYF.